Below, 29 T cell receptor beta chains from the same sample are listed, as sequenced in a study of shared clonotypes between healthy human individuals. Libraries were prepared by immunoSEQ multiplex PCR; TCRdb keeps only in-frame clonotypes and omits some of them. The data hold roughly 2.5 million clones, with around nine tenths observed a single time. Sequencing was carried out using naive CD4+ T cells sorted from blood. As to subset: CD45RA+ positively selected. Receptors originate from a man aged 18 to 29 in good health.

CDR3 coding DNA: TGTGCCAGCTCACCACTCCCCACCTTTAATGAAAAACTGTTTTTT. Protein product: CASSPLPTFNEKLFF. The chain has TRBV18 and TRBJ1-4; D is unclear. The CDR3 runs to 15 residues. Germline V lookup: CDR1 KGHSH, CDR2 LQKENI. V was clipped by 1 base and J by 4 bases, with 10 bases between them.

The chain employs TRBV2 and TRBJ1-6; possibly TRBD1 for D (5 bases). The germline V gene has CDR1 SNHLY and CDR2 FYNNEI. This CDR3 has 13 amino acids. Deletions cut 8 bases from V and 7 bases from J, with 12 bases between. For the CDR3, the DNA is TGTGCCAGCGCGAGGGACTTCAATTCACCCCTCCACTTT. The encoded protein is CASARDFNSPLHF.

The chain joins TRBV2 to TRBJ2-3; D possibly corresponds to TRBD1 (6 bases). V dropped 5 bases and J dropped 0 bases, with 9 bases sitting between them. CDR3 length: 14 amino acids. Looked up from germline, CDR1 is SNHLY and CDR2 is FYNNEI. This CDR3 reads CASSTDRSTDTQYF. The CDR3 bases are TGTGCCAGCAGTACGGACAGAAGCACAGATACGCAGTATTTT.

This clone was observed once. The rearrangement uses TRBV5-1 and TRBJ2-7; 9 nucleotides line up with TRBD1. This CDR3 contains 13 residues. The germline CDR1 and CDR2 sequences are SGHRS and YFSETQ. V shed 4 bases and J 10 bases; nucleotides not matched to a gene: 9. DNA for the CDR3: TGCGCCAGCAGCCCGTGGACAGGGGACGGACAGTACTTC. Translated: CASSPWTGDGQYF.

The chain is built from TRBV2 and TRBJ1-5; D is perhaps TRBD1 (5 bases). Deletions cut 8 bases from V and 0 bases from J, with 8 bases between. There are 13 residues in the CDR3. Germline values: CDR1 SNHLY, CDR2 FYNNEI. CDR3 nucleotides: TGTGCCAGCGGGACGGATAGCAATCAGCCCCAGCATTTT. Translated, it gives CASGTDSNQPQHF.

The V gene is TRBV7-8, the J gene TRBJ2-5, with 10 bases that match TRBD1. Germline loops: CDR1 SGHVS, CDR2 FQNEAQ. The trim removed 5 bases at V and 9 bases at J, leaving 15 bases unmatched. The CDR3 length is 16 residues. CDR3 in amino acids: CASSPEGQGGRGAQYF. The CDR3 DNA follows: TGTGCCAGCAGCCCAGAAGGACAGGGGGGGAGAGGAGCCCAGTACTTC.

J is TRBJ2-7 and V is TRBV7-9; 7 nucleotides agree with TRBD1. The trim removed 1 base at V and 3 bases at J, leaving 3 bases unmatched. CDR1 and CDR2 (germline): SEHNR, FQNEAQ (reference sequence). The CDR3 totals 14 residues. The CDR3, as DNA: TGTGCCAGCAGCTTAGGGTCAGGGGGCTACGAGCAGTACTTC. Translated, it gives CASSLGSGGYEQYF. Using reference TRBV7-9 and TRBJ2-7 for the parts outside the CDR3, the full variable domain is DTGVSQNPRHKITKRGQNVTFRCDPISEHNRLYWYRQTLGQGPEFLTYFQNEAQLEKSRLLSDRFSAERPKGSFSTLEIQRTEQGDSAMYLCASSLGSGGYEQYFGPGTRLTVT.

The V gene is TRBV27, the J gene TRBJ2-3; D may match TRBD1 or TRBD2 (5 bases each). The CDR3 contains 14 residues. Germline-derived CDR1 and CDR2 are MNHEY and SMNVEV (reference sequence). Trimming removed 3 bases at V and 4 bases at J, with 11 bases between. CDR3 region: CASSFGGLADTQYF. CDR3 nucleotides: TGTGCCAGCAGTTTTGGGGGATTAGCAGATACGCAGTATTTT.

V is TRBV7-9 and J is TRBJ1-5; 9 bases are a match to TRBD1. Trimming took 5 bases from V and 0 from J; bases not matched to a gene: 5. The CDR3 runs to 16 residues. The germline CDR1 and CDR2 sequences are SEHNR and FQNEAQ (reference sequence). This CDR3 is CASSRDRVGSNQPQHF. The DNA for the CDR3 is TGTGCCAGCAGCCGGGACAGGGTTGGTAGCAATCAGCCCCAGCATTTT.

This clone came up a few times. The genes are TRBV28 and TRBJ1-6; D is undetermined. The V gene's germline CDR1 is MDHEN and CDR2 SYDVKM. Trimming stripped 5 bases from V and 9 bases from J, with 8 bases between. This CDR3 spans 12 amino acids. Here the CDR3 reads CASSRPSSPLHF. CDR3 coding DNA: TGTGCCAGCAGTCGGCCCTCTTCACCCCTCCACTTT.

This clone was seen once. The V gene is TRBV21-1, the J gene TRBJ2-1. TRBV21-1 is an annotated pseudogene. The CDR3 is 14 amino acids. The CDR3 DNA reads TGTGCCAGCAGCACGAGGACGACTCAGCATGAGCAGTTCTTC. Its translation: CASSTRTTQHEQFF.

The chain couples TRBV5-6 to TRBJ2-7, with 8 bases that match TRBD2. CDR1 and CDR2 (germline): SGHDT, YYEEEE. The CDR3 has 17 amino acids. V lost 1 base, J lost 4 bases, and 13 bases stayed unmatched. CDR3 nucleotides: TGTGCCAGCAGCTTGTTTGCGGGGGGCCCCAACGCGTACGAGCAGTACTTC. Translated: CASSLFAGGPNAYEQYF.

The chain uses TRBV7-2 and TRBJ1-2; D might be TRBD1 (5 bases). Germline V lookup: CDR1 SGHTA, CDR2 FQGNSA. This CDR3 comprises 14 residues. The V gene lost 7 bases and the J gene lost 2 bases, with 14 bases spanning the gap. The CDR3 nucleotides are TGTGCCAGCACAGGGAGGGACGGCAACTATGGCTACACCTTC. Residues: CASTGRDGNYGYTF.

The CDR3 here is CASSHGQAIATNEKLFF. CDR3 bases: TGCGCCAGCAGTCATGGACAGGCGATCGCAACTAATGAAAAACTGTTTTTT. The chain uses TRBV10-2 and TRBJ1-4; 7 bases are shared with TRBD1. Germline CDR1 reads WSHSY; CDR2 reads SAAADI. V was clipped by 5 bases and J by 0 bases; unmatched bases: 9. This CDR3 comprises 17 residues.

About this clone itself: Additional DNA sequences in this sample encode the identical CDR3. As DNA, the CDR3 is TGTGCCAGCAGCTTAGAGATCTCCTACGAGCAGTACTTC. Its translation: CASSLEISYEQYF. This chain uses TRBV7-2 with TRBJ2-7; D is unclear. This CDR3 contains 13 residues. From germline, CDR1 is SGHTA and CDR2 FQGNSA. V lost 1 base and J lost 0, with 4 bases in between.

The chain joins TRBV28 to TRBJ2-5; 8 bases match TRBD1. This CDR3 comprises 15 residues. Germline CDR1 MDHEN, CDR2 SYDVKM. V shed 5 bases and J 6 bases; nucleotides not matched to a gene: 11. CDR3 bases: TGTGCCAGCAGTCCCGGGACAGGCCCTCTCCAGACCCAGTACTTC. Its protein product is CASSPGTGPLQTQYF.

The chain is built from TRBV5-1 and TRBJ1-1, with 7 bases fitting TRBD1. The V and J ends lost 4 bases and 1 base, in that order; junction bases with no gene match: 7. This CDR3 has 15 amino acids. The germline CDR1 and CDR2 sequences are SGHRS and YFSETQ. The CDR3 coding sequence is TGCGCCAGCAGCCGCACGGGACAGCAGAACACTGAAGCTTTCTTT. Translating gives CASSRTGQQNTEAFF.

The CDR3 DNA follows: TGCGCCAGCAGCTTGGCGGCTAGCGGGAGTTTCAATGAGCAGTTCTTC. Translating gives CASSLAASGSFNEQFF. The J gene is TRBJ2-1, the V gene TRBV5-1; TRBD2 agrees at 10 bases. V was pared by 0 bases and J by 6 bases, with 6 bases of the junction left unmatched. There are 16 residues in the CDR3. Germline CDR1 is SGHRS and CDR2 is YFSETQ.

This clone has just one count. The sample has other DNA sequences that encode this CDR3 too. This chain uses TRBV6-5 with TRBJ1-3; D not certain. V dropped 0 bases and J dropped 2 bases, with 5 bases sitting between them. This CDR3 spans 14 amino acids. Per germline, CDR1 MNHEY and CDR2 SVGAGI. CDR3 DNA sequence: TGTGCCAGCAGTTACTCATCGGCTGGAAACACCATATATTTT. This translates into CASSYSSAGNTIYF.

The V call is TRBV27, the J call TRBJ1-1, with D perhaps TRBD1 (5 bases). Germline V gives CDR1 MNHEY, CDR2 SMNVEV (reference sequence). Trimming stripped 6 bases from V and 5 bases from J, with 10 bases between. The CDR3 has 12 residues. CDR3 sequence (DNA): TGTGCCAGCAGGACAGTAGGGACTGAAGCTTTCTTT. It yields the protein CASRTVGTEAFF.

This clone was seen a single time. V gene TRBV9 combines with J gene TRBJ2-1, with 7 bases matching TRBD2. With 3 bases clipped from V and 2 bases from J, the junction kept 2 bases outside the gene matches. Germline V gene lookup returns CDR1 SGDLS and CDR2 YYNGEE. This CDR3 has 14 amino acids. The DNA of the CDR3 is TGTGCCAGCAGCGGCGGGACTACCTACAATGAGCAGTTCTTC. The encoded protein is CASSGGTTYNEQFF.

V and J are TRBV19 and TRBJ2-1; D is ambiguous. V was clipped by 6 bases and J by 2 bases, with 17 bases between them. Germline V gene lookup returns CDR1 LNHDA and CDR2 SQIVND (reference sequence). The CDR3 sequence is 16 residues long. The CDR3 DNA sequence: TGTGCCAGTAGCACTCGTCAGGCACTTACCTACAATGAGCAGTTCTTC. Its translation: CASSTRQALTYNEQFF.

This clone was seen a single time. The chain carries TRBV7-2 and TRBJ2-7; 13 positions agree with TRBD2. With V trimmed by 4 bases and J by 9 bases, 6 bases remained unmatched. Germline V gene data show CDR1 as SGHTA and CDR2 as FQGNSA. The length of the CDR3 is 14 residues. Here the CDR3 reads CASSSGLAGEGQYF. In nucleotides, the CDR3 is TGTGCCAGCAGCTCCGGACTAGCGGGAGAGGGGCAGTACTTC.

This chain uses TRBV1 with TRBJ2-1; TRBD2 reflects the table's D call only, with no check against the DNA. TRBV1 is a pseudogene. The CDR3 covers 16 residues. CDR3 nucleotides: TGCACCAGCAGCCAAGTACACCCCTGCAAGCGCAATGAGCAGTTCTTC. Protein product: CTSSQVHPCKRNEQFF.

J is TRBJ1-1 and V is TRBV7-3; D perhaps matches TRBD1 (5 bases). Germline V gene lookup returns CDR1 SGHTA and CDR2 FQGTGA. The CDR3 is 16 residues long. Trimming removed 1 base at V and 5 bases at J, with 17 bases between. CDR3 region: CASSLNAGQVGTEAFF. CDR3 in DNA: TGTGCCAGCAGCTTAAACGCCGGACAAGTGGGAACTGAAGCTTTCTTT.

V gene TRBV5-1 combines with J gene TRBJ1-4, with D possibly matching TRBD1 (5 bases). The V gene lost 0 bases and the J gene lost 7 bases, with 10 bases spanning the gap. Germline CDR1 SGHRS, CDR2 YFSETQ. This CDR3 comprises 14 residues. CDR3 in amino acids: CASSLGGAPEKLFF. The DNA for the CDR3 is TGCGCCAGCAGCTTGGGAGGGGCGCCTGAAAAACTGTTTTTT.

The chain couples TRBV27 to TRBJ2-1; D may be TRBD2 (6 bases). Germline CDR1 is MNHEY and CDR2 is SMNVEV (reference sequence). The V gene lost 6 bases and the J gene lost 5 bases, with 14 bases spanning the gap. The CDR3 loop spans 14 amino acids. The DNA for the CDR3 is TGTGCCAGCAGAGCAACTAGCTGGAACAATGAGCAGTTCTTC. This translates into CASRATSWNNEQFF.

This clone was seen only once. The rearrangement links TRBV18 to TRBJ1-1; TRBD1 matches 7 bases. The CDR3 covers 13 residues. Trimming cost V 3 bases and J 6 bases; bases outside gene matches: 4. The germline V gene encodes CDR1 KGHSH and CDR2 LQKENI. The CDR3 bases are TGTGCCAGCTCACCTGGGACAGTAGCTGAAGCTTTCTTT. Translating it yields CASSPGTVAEAFF.

J is TRBJ1-6 and V is TRBV7-9; 8 bases map to TRBD1. CDR1 and CDR2 (germline): SEHNR, FQNEAQ (reference sequence). The CDR3 is 14 amino acids. V shed 5 bases and J 7 bases; nucleotides not matched to a gene: 4. The CDR3 protein is CASSAQGGNSPLHF. The CDR3 nucleotides are TGTGCCAGCAGCGCACAGGGGGGGAATTCACCCCTCCACTTT.